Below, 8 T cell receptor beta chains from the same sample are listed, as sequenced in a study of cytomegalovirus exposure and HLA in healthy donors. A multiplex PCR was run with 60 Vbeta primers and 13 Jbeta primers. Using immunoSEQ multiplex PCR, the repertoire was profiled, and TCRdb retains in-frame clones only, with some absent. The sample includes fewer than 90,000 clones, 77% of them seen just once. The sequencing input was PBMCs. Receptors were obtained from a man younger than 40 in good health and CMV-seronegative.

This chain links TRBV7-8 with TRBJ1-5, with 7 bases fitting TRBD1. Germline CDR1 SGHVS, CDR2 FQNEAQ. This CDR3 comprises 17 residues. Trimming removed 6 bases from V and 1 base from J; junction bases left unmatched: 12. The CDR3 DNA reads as TGTGCCAGCAGGCTTCGGGGGACAGATGTGAGCAATCAGCCCCAGCATTTT. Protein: CASRLRGTDVSNQPQHF. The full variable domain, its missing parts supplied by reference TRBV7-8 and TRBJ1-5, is GAGVSQSPRYKVAKRGQDVALRCDPISGHVSLFWYQQALGQGPEFLTYFQNEAQLDKSGLPSDRFFAERPEGSVSTLKIQRTQQEDSAVYLCASRLRGTDVSNQPQHFGDGTRLSIL.

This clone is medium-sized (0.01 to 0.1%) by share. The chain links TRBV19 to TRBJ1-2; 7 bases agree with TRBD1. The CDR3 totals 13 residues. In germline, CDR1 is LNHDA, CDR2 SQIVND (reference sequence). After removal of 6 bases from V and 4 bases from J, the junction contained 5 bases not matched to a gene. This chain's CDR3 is CASREGTAYGYTF. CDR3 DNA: TGTGCCAGTAGAGAAGGGACAGCCTATGGCTACACCTTC. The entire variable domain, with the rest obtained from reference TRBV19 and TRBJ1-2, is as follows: DGGITQSPKYLFRKEGQNVTLSCEQNLNHDAMYWYRQDPGQGLRLIYYSQIVNDFQKGDIAEGYSVSREKKESFPLTVTSAQKNPTAFYLCASREGTAYGYTFGSGTRLTVV.

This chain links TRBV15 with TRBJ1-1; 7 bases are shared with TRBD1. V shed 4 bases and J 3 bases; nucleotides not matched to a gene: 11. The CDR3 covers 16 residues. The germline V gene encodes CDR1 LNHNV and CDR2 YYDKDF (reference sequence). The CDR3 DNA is TGTGCCACCAGCACCGAGGGGGCGCGGGTGGACACTGAAGCTTTCTTT. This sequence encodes CATSTEGARVDTEAFF.

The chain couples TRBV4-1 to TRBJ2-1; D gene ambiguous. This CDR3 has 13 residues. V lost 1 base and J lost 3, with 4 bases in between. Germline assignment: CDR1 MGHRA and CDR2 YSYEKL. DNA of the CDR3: TGCGCCAGCAGCCAAGGAGGCTACAATGAGCAGTTCTTC. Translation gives CASSQGGYNEQFF.

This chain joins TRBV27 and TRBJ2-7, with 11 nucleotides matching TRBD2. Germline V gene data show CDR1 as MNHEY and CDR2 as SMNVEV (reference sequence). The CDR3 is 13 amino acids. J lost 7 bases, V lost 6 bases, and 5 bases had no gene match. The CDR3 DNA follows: TGTGCCAGCAGGCCGGGACTAGCGGCGGAGCAGTACTTC. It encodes CASRPGLAAEQYF.

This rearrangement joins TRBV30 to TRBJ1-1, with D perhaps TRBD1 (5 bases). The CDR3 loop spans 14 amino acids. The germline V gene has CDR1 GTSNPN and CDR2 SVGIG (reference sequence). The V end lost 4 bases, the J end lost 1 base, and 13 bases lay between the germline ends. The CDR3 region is CAWTEGGANTEAFF. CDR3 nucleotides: TGTGCCTGGACGGAGGGTGGGGCGAACACTGAAGCTTTCTTT.

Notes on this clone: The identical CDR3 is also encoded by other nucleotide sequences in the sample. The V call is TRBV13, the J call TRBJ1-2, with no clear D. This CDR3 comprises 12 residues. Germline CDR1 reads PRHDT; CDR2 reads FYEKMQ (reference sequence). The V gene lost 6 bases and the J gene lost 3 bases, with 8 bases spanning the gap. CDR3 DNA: TGTGCCAGCAGACCGGGAGACTATGGCTACACCTTC. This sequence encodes CASRPGDYGYTF.

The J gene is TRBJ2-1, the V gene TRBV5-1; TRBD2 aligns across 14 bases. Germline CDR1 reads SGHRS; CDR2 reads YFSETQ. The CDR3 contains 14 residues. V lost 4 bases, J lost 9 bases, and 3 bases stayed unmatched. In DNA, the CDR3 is TGCGCCAGCAGCGAAGGGACTAGCGGGGGTGAGCAGTTCTTC. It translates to CASSEGTSGGEQFF.